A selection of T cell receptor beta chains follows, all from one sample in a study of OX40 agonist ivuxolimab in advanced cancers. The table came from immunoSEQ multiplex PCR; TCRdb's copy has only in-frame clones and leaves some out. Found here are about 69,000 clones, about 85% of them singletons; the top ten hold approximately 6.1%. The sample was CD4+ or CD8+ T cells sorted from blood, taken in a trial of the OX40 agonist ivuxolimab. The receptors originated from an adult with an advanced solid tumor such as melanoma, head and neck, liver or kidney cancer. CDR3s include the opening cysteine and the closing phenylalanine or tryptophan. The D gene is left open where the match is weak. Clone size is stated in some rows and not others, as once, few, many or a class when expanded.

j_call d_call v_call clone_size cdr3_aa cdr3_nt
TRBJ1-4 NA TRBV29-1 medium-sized CSGIVVGKLFF TGCAGCGGAATAGTGGTAGGAAAACTGTTTTTT
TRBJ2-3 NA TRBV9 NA CASSPRIPGLTQYF TGTGCCAGCAGCCCGCGCATACCTGGGCTTACGCAGTATTTT
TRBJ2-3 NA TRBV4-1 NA CASSLRGDGTDTQYF TGCGCCAGCAGCCTGCGCGGGGATGGGACAGATACGCAGTATTTT
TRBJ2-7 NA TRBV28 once CASRGSRGDASEQYF TGTGCCAGCAGGGGCAGTAGGGGGGATGCTTCCGAGCAGTACTTC
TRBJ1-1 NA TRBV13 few CASTQVGTEAFF TGTGCCAGCACACAAGTCGGCACTGAAGCTTTCTTT
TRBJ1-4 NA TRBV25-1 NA CANSESRKLFF TGTGCCAACAGTGAATCCCGGAAACTGTTTTTT
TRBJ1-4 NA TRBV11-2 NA CASSLDRGGKLFF TGTGCCAGCAGCTTAGATCGCGGGGGAAAACTGTTTTTT
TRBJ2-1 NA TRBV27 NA CASSLGGALNNEQFF TGTGCCAGCAGTTTAGGGGGGGCGTTAAACAATGAGCAGTTCTTC
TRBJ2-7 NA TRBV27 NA CASGLGVVGYEQYF TGTGCCAGCGGGTTGGGGGTCGTTGGTTACGAGCAGTACTTC
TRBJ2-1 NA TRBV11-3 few CASSFAGGEQFF TGTGCCAGCAGCTTTGCGGGTGGGGAGCAGTTCTTC
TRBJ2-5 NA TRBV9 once CASSGGGETQYF TGTGCCAGCAGCGGAGGAGGCGAGACCCAGTACTTC
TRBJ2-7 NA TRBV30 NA CAWSRRSYEQYF TGTGCCTGGAGTCGTCGGTCCTACGAGCAGTACTTC
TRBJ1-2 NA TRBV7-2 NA CASSLEGVAYGYTF TGTGCCAGCAGCTTAGAGGGGGTCGCCTATGGCTACACCTTC
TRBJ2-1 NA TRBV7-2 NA CASSPSRFPYNEQFF TGTGCCAGCAGCCCTTCCAGGTTCCCCTACAATGAGCAGTTCTTC
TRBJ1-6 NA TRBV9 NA CASGRQLDSPLHF TGTGCCAGCGGTAGACAGCTAGATTCACCCCTCCACTTT
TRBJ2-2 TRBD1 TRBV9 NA CASRDKRTGNGELFF TGTGCCAGCAGAGATAAAAGGACAGGGAACGGGGAGCTGTTTTTT
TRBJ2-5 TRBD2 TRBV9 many CASSVSGTSTQETQYF TGTGCCAGCAGCGTGTCCGGGACTAGCACTCAAGAGACCCAGTACTTC
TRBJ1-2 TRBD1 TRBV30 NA CAWRGQGTSNYGYTF TGTGCCTGGAGGGGACAGGGGACGTCTAACTATGGCTACACCTTC
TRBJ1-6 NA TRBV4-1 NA CASSHPAGLGAGNSPLHF TGCGCCAGCAGCCACCCCGCAGGGCTTGGGGCTGGGAATTCACCCCTCCACTTT
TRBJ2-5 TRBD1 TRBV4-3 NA CASSQRQGGTQYF TGCGCCAGCAGCCAAAGACAGGGGGGGACCCAGTACTTC
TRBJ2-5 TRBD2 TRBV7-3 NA CASSSGGASQTQYF TGTGCCAGCAGCTCCGGGGGGGCCTCGCAGACCCAGTACTTC